This T cell receptor (beta chain) was recovered during a study of OX40 agonist ivuxolimab in advanced cancers. Points from the study as a whole: Certain nonresponders additionally had low normalized T-cell clonal expansion. The average count of expanded clones was higher among CD8+ T cells than among CD4+.

As concerns this clone: Its antigen is unknown.

Profiling relied on immunoSEQ multiplex PCR, and the TCRdb table lists in-frame clones only, not all of them. The sample contains about 20,000 clones, about 86% of which appear only once. The TCR comes from an adult with an advanced solid tumor such as melanoma, head and neck, liver or kidney cancer. This material consisted of CD4+ or CD8+ T cells sorted from blood, taken in a trial of the OX40 agonist ivuxolimab.

CDR3 bases: TGTGCCAGCAGCCTCCGAGCGGGAGGCGTAAACACCGGGGAGCTGTTTTTT. It encodes CASSLRAGGVNTGELFF. The V call is TRBV4-2, the J call TRBJ2-2; 9 bases agree with TRBD2. The CDR3 sequence is 17 residues long. Per the germline V gene, CDR1 is LGHNA and CDR2 is YNFKEQ. V trimming: 4 bases; J trimming: 2 bases; junction bases outside the gene matches: 8.